This T cell receptor beta chain was documented in a study of OX40 agonist ivuxolimab in advanced cancers. Study-level results: Relative to CD4+, CD8+ T cells held more expanded clones on average.

Assay used: immunoSEQ multiplex PCR; TCRdb lists only in-frame clones, some missing. The sample yields some 30,000 clones, 80% to 95% seen once. This clone has just one count. Its antigen is not known. Germline V gene lookup returns CDR1 SGHAT and CDR2 FQNNGV. This CDR3 contains 13 residues. Trimming pared 1 base from V and 7 bases from J, leaving 7 bases between. Autoimmune disease history or systemic immunosuppression disqualified patients. Source: CD4+ or CD8+ T cells sorted from blood, taken in a trial of the OX40 agonist ivuxolimab. The V and J genes are TRBV11-2 and TRBJ2-2; D is unclear. The origin of this receptor is an adult with an advanced solid tumor such as melanoma, head and neck, liver or kidney cancer. The CDR3 is CASSLVWRGELFF. CDR3 nucleotide sequence: TGTGCCAGCAGCTTAGTCTGGCGCGGGGAGCTGTTTTTT.